This TCR beta chain was recorded in a study of beta chain features in type 1 diabetes. Notes on the study in general: Researchers cautioned that cDNA sequencing could over-represent cells with high TCR expression.

What was sequenced were expressed TCRB transcripts, since all of the isolated RNA had been reverse transcribed. TCRdb keeps only in-frame clones here, not all; method: immunoSEQ multiplex PCR. The data show hundreds of thousands of clones, over 9.5% seen once. Of note for this clone: Its cognate antigen is unknown.

V lost 1 base to trimming and J lost 3 bases, with 10 bases between them. CDR1 is SGHTA and CDR2 is FQGNSA in the germline V gene. The CDR3 consists of 14 residues. Material: naive CD4+ T cells from blood. The TCR originated in a man younger than 35 in good health. The rearrangement joins TRBV7-2 to TRBJ2-7; no reliable D call. The CDR3 spells CASSLESDFYEQYF. CDR3 coding DNA: TGTGCCAGCAGCTTAGAAAGCGATTTCTACGAGCAGTACTTC.